This passage covers 27 T cell receptor beta chains from one sample sequenced in a study of response to subunit inactivated influenza vaccine. TCRdb re-derived calls from the RT-PCR reads in MiXCR, one entry per CDR3 protein. The sample lists hundreds of thousands of distinct CDR3 sequences; approximately 10% were seen once. The sample in question was PBMCs from blood, obtained on the day of vaccination. The receptors originated from a man in his fifties who received an inactivated influenza vaccine.

This clonotype was detected many times. V is TRBV24-1 and J is TRBJ2-3; 8 positions agree with TRBD2. The CDR3 has 14 residues. Germline loops: CDR1 KGHDR, CDR2 SFDVKD. J lost 2 bases, V lost 9 bases, and 6 bases had no gene match. The CDR3 spells CATGRRGDTDTQYF. The CDR3 DNA follows: TGTGCCACCGGTCGGCGGGGGGACACAGATACGCAGTATTTT.

The sample holds many counts of this clonotype. The CDR3 loop reads CAWREDRHSGNTIYF. CDR3 DNA sequence: TGTGCCTGGAGAGAGGACAGACACTCTGGAAACACCATATATTTT. The chain joins TRBV30 to TRBJ1-3, with D maybe TRBD1 (6 bases). CDR1 and CDR2 (germline): GTSNPN, SVGIG (reference sequence). This CDR3 is built from 15 residues. V lost 3 bases and J lost 0, with 12 bases in between. Full variable domain (outside the CDR3, taken from reference TRBV30 and TRBJ1-3): SQTIHQWPATLVQPVGSPLSLECTVEGTSNPNLYWYRQAAGRGLQLLFYSVGIGQISSEVPQNLSASRPQDRQFILSSKKLLLSDSGFYLCAWREDRHSGNTIYFGEGSWLTVV.

The J gene is TRBJ2-5, the V gene TRBV12-3 or TRBV12-4; 10 nucleotides agree with TRBD2. V was clipped by 6 bases and J by 5 bases; unmatched bases: 9. This CDR3 contains 15 residues. The CDR3 spells CASSPPAGGPETQYF. The DNA of the CDR3 is TGTGCCAGCAGCCCCCCAGCGGGAGGGCCTGAGACCCAGTACTTC.

This rearrangement joins TRBV6-5 to TRBJ2-5, with a tentative D call TRBD2 (7 bases). Looked up from germline, CDR1 is MNHEY and CDR2 is SVGAGI. V dropped 3 bases and J dropped 1 base, with 15 bases sitting between them. CDR3 length: 16 amino acids. This chain's CDR3 is CASSYRGLAAQETQYF. The CDR3 DNA reads TGTGCCAGCAGTTATCGGGGGCTAGCGGCCCAAGAGACCCAGTACTTC.

This sequence joins TRBV10-3 and TRBJ1-5; D is undetermined. Germline lookup yields CDR1 ENHRY and CDR2 SYGVKD. V lost 0 bases and J 5 bases, leaving 11 bases between the germline ends. CDR3 size: 15 residues. CDR3 in amino acids: CAISESYLRDQPQHF. The CDR3 DNA reads as TGTGCCATCAGTGAGTCGTACTTAAGGGATCAGCCCCAGCATTTT.

The chain carries TRBV6-1 and TRBJ2-5, with 8 bases matching TRBD1. The CDR3 extends over 16 amino acids. CDR1 MNHNS and CDR2 SASEGT come from the germline V gene. The junction had 13 bases not matched to a gene; V was cut back by 5 bases and J by 5 bases. CDR3 nucleotides: TGTGCCAGCAGTCGCATTCAACTGACAGGGGACGAGACCCAGTACTTC. It yields the protein CASSRIQLTGDETQYF.

This chain links TRBV24-1 with TRBJ2-3; TRBD1 matches at 7 bases. The CDR3 has 13 residues. CDR1 KGHDR and CDR2 SFDVKD come from the germline V gene. Trimming at V came to 5 bases and at J to 5 bases, leaving 3 bases not matched to a gene. CDR3 coding DNA: TGTGCCACCAGTGGGCAGGGGGTAGATACGCAGTATTTT. This encodes CATSGQGVDTQYF.

This rearrangement joins TRBV7-6 to TRBJ2-3; D gene unclear. This CDR3 is built from 16 residues. Germline CDR1 is SGHVS and CDR2 is FNYEAQ. Trimming removed 3 bases at V and 3 bases at J, with 16 bases between. The CDR3: CASSFTPLAGTDTQYF. CDR3 bases: TGTGCCAGCAGCTTTACCCCTTTGGCCGGAACAGATACGCAGTATTTT. The full variable domain, its missing parts supplied by reference TRBV7-6 and TRBJ2-3, is GAGVSQSPRYKVTKRGQDVALRCDPISGHVSLYWYRQALGQGPEFLTYFNYEAQQDKSGLPNDRFSAERPEGSISTLTIQRTEQRDSAMYRCASSFTPLAGTDTQYFGPGTRLTVL.

The chain is built from TRBV11-2 and TRBJ2-5; 10 bases line up with TRBD2. The CDR3 is 17 amino acids. V lost 0 bases, J lost 5 bases, and 9 bases stayed unmatched. Germline V gives CDR1 SGHAT, CDR2 FQNNGV. The CDR3 spells CASSLERASGRGETQYF. The DNA for the CDR3 is TGTGCCAGCAGCTTAGAGCGGGCTAGCGGGAGAGGGGAGACCCAGTACTTC.

The rearrangement uses TRBV5-1 and TRBJ2-2; D uncertain. Germline-derived CDR1 and CDR2 are SGHRS and YFSETQ. The CDR3 covers 14 residues. With 4 bases removed from V and 6 bases from J, the gap between germline ends came to 13 bases. CDR3 DNA: TGCGCCAGCAGCCCAGCTGTCCAGGCCGGGGAGCTGTTTTTT. It yields the protein CASSPAVQAGELFF.

At least ten counts were recorded for this clonotype. V usage is TRBV7-2 and J usage is TRBJ1-2; D gene unclear. V was trimmed by 5 bases and J by 3 bases, leaving 16 bases between them. The germline V gene encodes CDR1 SGHTA and CDR2 FQGNSA. CDR3 size: 15 residues. The CDR3 nucleotides are TGTGCCAGCAGCGCCCCAAGGTTGCTCTACTATGGCTACACCTTC. Its protein product is CASSAPRLLYYGYTF.

This clonotype appeared a few times. The rearrangement uses TRBV12-3 or TRBV12-4 and TRBJ2-1; 8 bases agree with TRBD2. The V gene end was trimmed by 2 bases and the J gene end by 3 bases; junction bases not matched to a gene: 3. The CDR3 is 15 amino acids. CDR3 nucleotide sequence: TGTGCCAGCAGTTTAATCACTAGCGGCTACAATGAGCAGTTCTTC. As protein: CASSLITSGYNEQFF.

This clonotype is a singleton in its sample. This may arise from a read error, as a much more abundant clone is one base away. J is TRBJ2-3 and V is TRBV29-1; unclear D gene. Germline CDR1 reads SQVTM; CDR2 reads ANQGSEA. Between the trimmed V and J ends, which lost 1 base and 0 bases, there was a span of 8 bases. This CDR3 is built from 14 residues. The CDR3 is CSVEGPGSTDTQYF. In nucleotides, the CDR3 is TGCAGCGTTGAAGGCCCGGGTAGCACAGATACGCAGTATTTT.

This clonotype was counted between two and nine times. This chain connects TRBV28 to TRBJ2-4; D is ambiguous. The germline V gene encodes CDR1 MDHEN and CDR2 SYDVKM. V lost 6 bases to trimming and J lost 0 bases, with 12 bases between them. This CDR3 spans 15 amino acids. The CDR3 coding sequence is TGTGCCAGCAGCCCTGTAATTCCAGCCAAAAACATTCAGTACTTC. Amino acid sequence: CASSPVIPAKNIQYF.

This clonotype was seen a few times. The chain couples TRBV20-1 to TRBJ2-3; perhaps TRBD2 as D (6 bases). CDR3 length: 13 residues. Germline V gene sequence: CDR1 DFQATT, CDR2 SNEGSKA (reference sequence). V was shortened by 7 bases and J by 5 bases, with 16 bases between the two germline ends. The CDR3 nucleotides read TGCAGTGACGCGGGGCAGTGGGGAGATACGCAGTATTTT. It is translated as CSDAGQWGDTQYF.

There are many counts of this clonotype. The chain carries TRBV7-3 and TRBJ2-1; the D is unclear. V shed 0 bases and J shed 8 bases, with 8 bases lying between them. The CDR3 sequence is 13 residues long. CDR1 and CDR2 from the germline V gene are SGHTA and FQGTGA. The CDR3 DNA reads TGTGCCAGCAGCTTAACGAGGAGCGATGAGCAGTTCTTC. It is translated as CASSLTRSDEQFF.

This clonotype was detected ten times or more. This sequence joins TRBV15 and TRBJ2-1; TRBD2 agrees at 13 bases. Trimming cost V 0 bases and J 14 bases; bases outside gene matches: 4. The CDR3 sequence is 14 residues long. Germline V gene data show CDR1 as LNHNV and CDR2 as YYDKDF (reference sequence). CDR3 sequence reads: CATSREVTSGGEFF. CDR3 sequence (DNA): TGTGCCACCAGCAGAGAAGTTACTAGCGGGGGGGAGTTCTTC. The full variable domain, with the rest looked up from reference TRBV15 and TRBJ2-1, is DAMVIQNPRYQVTQFGKPVTLSCSQTLNHNVMYWYQQKSSQAPKLLFHYYDKDFNNEADTPDNFQSRRPNTSFCFLDIRSPGLGDTAMYLCATSREVTSGGEFFGPGTRLTVL.

The V and J genes are TRBV4-3 and TRBJ2-1; 10 bases are shared with TRBD2. This CDR3 has 17 residues. The ends lost 4 bases at V and 5 bases at J; junction bases unmatched: 11. Germline CDR1 is LGHNA and CDR2 is YSLEER. CDR3 loop: CASSPQLKREGDNEQFF. CDR3 in DNA: TGCGCCAGCAGCCCCCAACTAAAGCGGGAGGGAGACAATGAGCAGTTCTTC.

This sequence joins TRBV7-8 and TRBJ1-2; D gene unclear. The CDR3 has 14 residues. The V gene's germline CDR1 is SGHVS and CDR2 FQNEAQ. V was cut by 2 bases and J by 4 bases, with 11 bases left in between. CDR3 nucleotides: TGTGCCAGCAGCTTATCAGTCTTCTCCTATGGCTACACCTTC. It codes for CASSLSVFSYGYTF.

This clonotype has just a few counts. This chain connects TRBV7-9 to TRBJ2-7; D is perhaps TRBD1 (6 bases). V was cut by 5 bases and J by 6 bases, with 26 bases left in between. This CDR3 region has 17 residues. Germline V CDR1 and CDR2: SEHNR, FQNEAQ (reference sequence). This CDR3 reads CASSDQWGPLRISEQYF. As DNA, the CDR3 is TGTGCCAGCAGCGACCAGTGGGGGCCGCTCAGGATCTCCGAGCAGTACTTC.

This clonotype came up a few times. J is TRBJ1-2 and V is TRBV5-1, with 7 positions matching TRBD1. V was pared by 7 bases and J by 2 bases, with 8 bases of the junction left unmatched. There are 14 residues in the CDR3. Germline-derived CDR1 and CDR2 are SGHRS and YFSETQ. CDR3 sequence reads: CASGRRGINYGYTF. The CDR3, as DNA: TGCGCCAGCGGACGCAGGGGGATAAACTATGGCTACACCTTC.

This clonotype was observed a few times. The chain links TRBV4-2 to TRBJ2-1, with 7 nucleotides matching TRBD1. V lost 1 base and J lost 0; bases outside the gene matches: 3. Germline CDR1 and CDR2: LGHNA and YNFKEQ. There are 16 residues in the CDR3. The CDR3 here is CASSQARGTSYNEQFF. The CDR3 DNA sequence: TGTGCCAGCAGCCAAGCCAGGGGGACCTCCTACAATGAGCAGTTCTTC.

This clonotype was counted only a few times. This chain uses TRBV6-2 or TRBV6-3 with TRBJ2-1, with 9 positions matching TRBD2. With 6 bases clipped from V and 1 base from J, the junction kept 10 bases outside the gene matches. Germline lookup yields CDR1 MNHEY and CDR2 SVGEGT. The CDR3 consists of 17 residues. As DNA, the CDR3 is TGTGCCAGCAGAACGTACATAGCGGGAGATTCCTACAATGAGCAGTTCTTC. Its translation: CASRTYIAGDSYNEQFF.

This clonotype has just a few counts. The chain uses TRBV20-1 and TRBJ2-7; 12 nucleotides align to TRBD1. Germline loops: CDR1 DFQATT, CDR2 SNEGSKA (reference sequence). J gave up 5 bases and V 1 base, and 6 bases lay outside the gene matches. The CDR3 contains 15 residues. As DNA, the CDR3 is TGCAGTGCTAGAGCCCCTGGGACAGGGGGCAACGAGCAGTACTTC. Its protein is CSARAPGTGGNEQYF.

This clonotype was observed many times. The rearrangement joins TRBV28 to TRBJ2-1, with D possibly matching TRBD2 (5 bases). The CDR3 loop spans 12 amino acids. CDR1 is MDHEN and CDR2 is SYDVKM in the germline V gene. Trimming left V 4 bases short and J 8 bases short, with 9 bases between. The CDR3 region has the DNA TGTGCCAGCAGTTCCGGAGGCTATGAGCAGTTCTTC. It specifies CASSSGGYEQFF.

This clonotype was counted between two and nine times. The rearrangement joins TRBV9 to TRBJ2-7; TRBD1 is a possible D gene (6 bases). Trimming stripped 4 bases from V and 6 bases from J, with 11 bases between. The germline V gene has CDR1 SGDLS and CDR2 YYNGEE. This CDR3 region has 12 residues. The CDR3 protein is CASSPGAGEQYF. The CDR3 coding sequence is TGTGCCAGCAGCCCAGGGGCTGGCGAGCAGTACTTC. Full variable domain (rest looked up from reference TRBV9 and TRBJ2-7): DSGVTQTPKHLITATGQRVTLRCSPRSGDLSVYWYQQSLDQGLQFLIQYYNGEERAKGNILERFSAQQFPDLHSELNLSSLELGDSALYFCASSPGAGEQYFGPGTRLTVT.

The rearrangement links TRBV5-1 to TRBJ1-5; unclear D gene. The germline gives CDR1 SGHRS, CDR2 YFSETQ. Trimming pared 0 bases from V and 3 bases from J, leaving 10 bases between. CDR3 length: 15 residues. CDR3: CASSLAGRSNQPQHF. The CDR3 nucleotides read TGCGCCAGCAGCTTGGCTGGACGATCCAATCAGCCCCAGCATTTT.